This is a list of T cell receptor beta chains from one sample in a study of human T cells and chemical hapten exposure. TCRdb reprocessed the RACE reads via MiXCR and lists one record per CDR3 protein. The data contain some 250,000 distinct CDR3 sequences, almost 8% of them singletons. This specimen consisted of whole blood, obtained in connection with sensitization to the hapten diphenylcyclopropenone (DPC). The source of these receptors is a man in his late teens or twenties with alopecia areata. Some clones in this sample may be carry-over from other donors' samples. Each CDR3 is given with its conserved first and last residue. D genes are given only for firm matches. Clone size, where shown, is once, few, many, or a class for clones that have expanded.

clone_size,d_call,v_call,j_call,cdr3_aa,cdr3_nt
few,-,TRBV20-1,TRBJ1-6,CSARGSGATYNSPLHF,TGCAGTGCTAGGGGTTCAGGGGCGACTTATAATTCACCCCTCCACTTT
few,-,TRBV12-3/TRBV12-4,TRBJ2-5,CASRPTAGETQYF,TGTGCCAGCAGACCGACAGCGGGCGAGACCCAGTACTTC
many,-,TRBV7-9,TRBJ1-2,CASSLAISTGENYGYTF,TGTGCCAGCAGCTTAGCGATCTCGACAGGCGAAAACTATGGCTACACCTTC
few,-,TRBV25-1,TRBJ2-7,CASRRESSYEQYF,TGTGCCAGCAGAAGGGAGAGCTCCTACGAGCAGTACTTC
-,-,TRBV4-1,TRBJ2-5,CVSSTRTGRETQYF,TGCGTCAGCAGCACCCGAACAGGGAGAGAGACCCAGTACTTC
-,-,TRBV7-2,TRBJ2-3,CASSLGASRTDTQYF,TGTGCCAGCAGCTTAGGGGCCTCTCGCACAGATACGCAGTATTTT
few,TRBD1,TRBV27,TRBJ1-5,CASSSQTGNQPQHF,TGTGCCAGCAGTTCCCAGACAGGGAATCAGCCCCAGCATTTT
many,TRBD1,TRBV10-3,TRBJ1-5,CAISATGSSQPQHF,TGTGCCATCAGTGCGACAGGGTCCAGCCAGCCCCAGCATTTT
-,-,TRBV5-5,TRBJ2-5,CASSSLLMAETQYF,TGTGCCAGCAGCTCCTTACTAATGGCAGAGACCCAGTACTTC
few,-,TRBV12-3/TRBV12-4,TRBJ1-5,CASTDRDGASPQHF,TGTGCCAGCACCGACCGGGACGGAGCATCGCCCCAGCATTTT
few,-,TRBV3-1,TRBJ2-3,CASSLPSSADTQYF,TGTGCCAGCAGCCTTCCCTCGAGCGCAGATACGCAGTATTTT
-,-,TRBV5-6,TRBJ2-3,CASSLEGGGARTDTQYF,TGTGCCAGCAGCTTGGAGGGGGGCGGGGCCCGCACAGATACGCAGTATTTT
-,-,TRBV28,TRBJ2-3,CASRLFLLSADTQYF,TGTGCCAGCAGGCTATTCTTACTGTCGGCAGATACGCAGTATTTT
few,-,TRBV6-2/TRBV6-3,TRBJ2-2,CASTARLNTGELFF,TGTGCCAGCACCGCGAGGCTGAACACCGGGGAGCTGTTTTTT
-,TRBD2,TRBV6-5,TRBJ2-1,CASSYYGGGNEQFF,TGTGCCAGCAGTTACTACGGGGGGGGAAATGAGCAGTTCTTC
many,-,TRBV10-1,TRBJ1-1,CASRIGAATEAFF,TGCGCCAGCCGGATAGGGGCAGCCACTGAAGCTTTCTTT
many,TRBD1,TRBV28,TRBJ1-5,CASSRGTGGKYQPQHF,TGTGCCAGCAGTCGGGGGACAGGGGGCAAATATCAGCCCCAGCATTTT
many,-,TRBV7-2,TRBJ1-6,CASSTDSSYNSPLHF,TGTGCCAGCAGCACGGACAGCTCCTATAATTCACCCCTCCACTTT
many,TRBD1,TRBV4-3,TRBJ1-4,CASSHRDRSLEKLFF,TGCGCCAGCAGCCACCGGGACAGGAGCCTTGAAAAACTGTTTTTT
many,-,TRBV29-1,TRBJ2-3,CSVEYTDTQYF,TGCAGCGTTGAGTACACAGATACGCAGTATTTT
-,TRBD1,TRBV10-3,TRBJ2-2,CAIRQGGGELFF,TGTGCCATCCGACAGGGCGGCGGGGAGCTGTTTTTT
many,TRBD1,TRBV5-1,TRBJ1-2,CASSETGGTDYGYTF,TGCGCCAGCAGCGAAACAGGGGGCACTGACTATGGCTACACCTTC
many,-,TRBV12-3/TRBV12-4,TRBJ1-4,CASSSRRSNEKLFF,TGTGCCAGCAGTTCCCGGAGGAGCAATGAAAAACTGTTTTTT
few,-,TRBV14,TRBJ1-2,CASSLSRDDGYTF,TGTGCCAGCAGCCTTTCACGGGACGATGGCTACACCTTC
many,TRBD1,TRBV6-5,TRBJ1-2,CASSYVAGTGDYGYTF,TGTGCCAGCAGTTACGTGGCCGGGACAGGGGACTATGGCTACACCTTC
-,-,TRBV10-3,TRBJ1-1,CAIRRDLMNTEAFF,TGTGCCATCAGGAGGGACCTTATGAACACTGAAGCTTTCTTT
few,-,TRBV4-3,TRBJ1-2,CASSQDRWGGYGYTF,TGCGCCAGCAGCCAAGATCGCTGGGGAGGCTATGGCTACACCTTC
-,-,TRBV20-1,TRBJ1-5,CSARTTNSNQPQHF,TGCAGTGCTAGGACAACGAATAGCAATCAGCCCCAGCATTTT
once,-,TRBV7-2,TRBJ1-1,CASSLGSARSGTEAFF,TGTGCCAGCAGCTTAGGATCCGCCCGGAGTGGCACTGAAGCTTTCTTT
few,TRBD1,TRBV29-1,TRBJ1-2,CSAGQGEGYGYTF,TGCAGCGCTGGACAGGGAGAGGGATATGGCTACACCTTC
many,TRBD1,TRBV7-2,TRBJ1-1,CASSSSRGQGEAFF,TGTGCCAGCAGCTCATCCAGGGGGCAGGGTGAAGCTTTCTTT